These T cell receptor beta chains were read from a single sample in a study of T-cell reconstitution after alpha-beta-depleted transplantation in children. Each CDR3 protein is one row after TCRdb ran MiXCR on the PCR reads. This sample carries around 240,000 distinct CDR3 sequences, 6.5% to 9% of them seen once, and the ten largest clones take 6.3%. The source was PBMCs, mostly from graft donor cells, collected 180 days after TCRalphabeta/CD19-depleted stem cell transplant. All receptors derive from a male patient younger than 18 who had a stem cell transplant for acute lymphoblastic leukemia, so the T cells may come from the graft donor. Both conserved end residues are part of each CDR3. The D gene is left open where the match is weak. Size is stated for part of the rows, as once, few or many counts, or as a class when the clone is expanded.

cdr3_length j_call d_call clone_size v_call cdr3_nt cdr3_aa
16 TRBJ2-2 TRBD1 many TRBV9 TGTGCCAGCAGCCCTAGGACAGGGGCCCCCGCCGGGGAGCTGTTTTTT CASSPRTGAPAGELFF
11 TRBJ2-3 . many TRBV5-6 TGTGCCAGCAGCTTAGATCATACGCAGTATTTT CASSLDHTQYF
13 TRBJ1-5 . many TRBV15 TGTGCCACCAGCAGTTTCTTCAATCAGCCCCAGCATTTT CATSSFFNQPQHF
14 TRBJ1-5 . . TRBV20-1 TGCAGTGCGCCACCGAGGGCAGGCAATCAGCCCCAGCATTTT CSAPPRAGNQPQHF
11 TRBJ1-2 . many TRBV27 TGTGCCAGCAGAACGGCAAATGGCTACACCTTC CASRTANGYTF
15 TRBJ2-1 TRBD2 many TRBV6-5 TGTGCCAGCAGCCTACTAGCGGGAGACTACAATGAGCAGTTCTTC CASSLLAGDYNEQFF
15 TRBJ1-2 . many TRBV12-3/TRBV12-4 TGTGCCAGCAGTACCGAGACCCTGGGTGGCTATGGCTACACCTTC CASSTETLGGYGYTF
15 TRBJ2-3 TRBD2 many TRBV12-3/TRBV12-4 TGTGCCAGCAGTTTAAGCGGGGGGCGCACAGATACGCAGTATTTT CASSLSGGRTDTQYF
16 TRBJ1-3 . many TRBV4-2 TGTGCCAGCAGCCCAGATCATAGGACGGGGGGAAACACCATATATTTT CASSPDHRTGGNTIYF
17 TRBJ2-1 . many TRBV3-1 TGTGCCAGCAGCCAAGATCCCAGGGCTCGACCTTACAATGAGCAGTTCTTC CASSQDPRARPYNEQFF
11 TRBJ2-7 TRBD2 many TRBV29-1 TGCAGCGCGACTAGCGACTACGAGCAGTACTTC CSATSDYEQYF
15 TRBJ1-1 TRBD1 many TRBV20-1 TGCAGTGCTAGAGGGGGACAGGGACTGAACACTGAAGCTTTCTTT CSARGGQGLNTEAFF
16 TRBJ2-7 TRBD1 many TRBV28 TGTGCCAGCAGCCCCCGACAGGGGATAATTGTTATGGAACGGTACTTC CASSPRQGIIVMERYF
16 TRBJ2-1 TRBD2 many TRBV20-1 TGCAGTGCTAGAGATCCGGGGGAGGGCATTAGGAATGAGCAGTTCTTC CSARDPGEGIRNEQFF
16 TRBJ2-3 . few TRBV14 TGTGCCAGCAGCCAAGATCATCGAACGTTCACAGATACGCAGTATTTT CASSQDHRTFTDTQYF
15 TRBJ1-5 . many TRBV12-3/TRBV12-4 TGTGCCAGCAGCGAGTCAGGGGCTCGAAATCAGCCCCAGCATTTT CASSESGARNQPQHF
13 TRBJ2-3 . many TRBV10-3 TGTGCCATCAGTGGTAACTTGGGGGATACGCAGTATTTT CAISGNLGDTQYF
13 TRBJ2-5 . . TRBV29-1 TGCAGCGTTGGGAGGGGCCTCCAAGAGACCCAGTACTTC CSVGRGLQETQYF
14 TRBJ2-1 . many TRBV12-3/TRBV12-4 TGTGCCAGCAGTCAAAGAGAGTACTACAATGAGCAGTTCTTC CASSQREYYNEQFF
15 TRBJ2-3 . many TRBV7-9 TGTGCCAGCAGCTCCGGGACCCTTGCTTCGGATACGCAGTATTTT CASSSGTLASDTQYF
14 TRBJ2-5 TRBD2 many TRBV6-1 TGTGCCAGCAGACCTAGCGGCCTCCAAGAGACCCAGTACTTC CASRPSGLQETQYF
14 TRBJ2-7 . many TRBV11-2 TGTGCCAGCAGCACCCCCGGGACACCGAACGAGCAGTACTTC CASSTPGTPNEQYF